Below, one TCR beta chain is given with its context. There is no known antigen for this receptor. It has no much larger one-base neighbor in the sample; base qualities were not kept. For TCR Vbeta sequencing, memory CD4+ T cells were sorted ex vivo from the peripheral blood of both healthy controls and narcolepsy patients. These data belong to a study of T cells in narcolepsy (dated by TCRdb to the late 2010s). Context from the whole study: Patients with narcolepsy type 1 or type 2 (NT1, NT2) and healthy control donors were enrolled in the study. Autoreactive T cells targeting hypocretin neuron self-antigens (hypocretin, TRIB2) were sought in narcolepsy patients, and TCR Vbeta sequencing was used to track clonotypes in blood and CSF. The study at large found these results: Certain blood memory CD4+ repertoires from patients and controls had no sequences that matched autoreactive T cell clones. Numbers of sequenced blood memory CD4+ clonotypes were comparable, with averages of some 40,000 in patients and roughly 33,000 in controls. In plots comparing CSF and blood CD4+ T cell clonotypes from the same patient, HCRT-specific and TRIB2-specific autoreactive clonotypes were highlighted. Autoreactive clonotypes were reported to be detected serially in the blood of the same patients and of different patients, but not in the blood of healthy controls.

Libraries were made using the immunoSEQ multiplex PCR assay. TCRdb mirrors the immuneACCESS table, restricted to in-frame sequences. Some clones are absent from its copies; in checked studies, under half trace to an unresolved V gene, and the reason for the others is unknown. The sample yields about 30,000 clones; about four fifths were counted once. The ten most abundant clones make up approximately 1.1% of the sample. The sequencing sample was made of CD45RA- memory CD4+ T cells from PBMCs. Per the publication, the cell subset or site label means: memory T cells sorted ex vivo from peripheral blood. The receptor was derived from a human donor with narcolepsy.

The CDR3 is CASSGVNYEQYF. The DNA sequence is TGTGCCAGTAGTGGGGTAAACTACGAGCAGTACTTC. The chain was built from TRBV19 and TRBJ2-7; no D gene can be assigned with confidence. From the germline V gene (reference sequence), CDR1 is LNHDA and CDR2 is SQIVND. Deletion took 5 bases off V and 3 bases off J, with a span of 8 bases between the germline ends. The CDR3, from cysteine to phenylalanine, totals 12 residues. Only the CDR3 DNA stays, 36 bases, in frame from base 1.